The clone carrying this T cell receptor beta chain was detected many times. Among the hyperthyroidism patients, all were newly diagnosed, aged 18 to 65, with under 2 months' duration. Uncontrolled infections, pregnancy, lactation or other autoimmune diseases led to patient exclusion. PBMCs were density-gradient isolated from around 11 ml fresh blood. Germline-derived CDR1 and CDR2 are SQVTM and ANQGSEA. The ends lost 6 bases at V and 5 bases at J; junction bases unmatched: 14. The CDR3 is made up of 15 amino acids. This sample is part of a study of Graves' ophthalmopathy and Graves' hyperthyroidism. Scientists amplified the TCR beta CDR3 regions from RNA transcripts. The authors performed first-round RT-PCR with HTBI primers and then a second-round multiplex PCR. TCRdb re-called the multiplex PCR reads through MiXCR, storing one row per CDR3 protein. Of about 400,000 distinct CDR3 sequences detected, around a fifth appear once; the ten largest clones hold around 3%.

The V call is TRBV29-1, the J call TRBJ2-5; 8 bases align to TRBD2. The source of this sequence is a woman aged 18-29 years with stable Graves' hyperthyroidism. Material for sequencing was peripheral blood. The CDR3 nucleotides are TGCAGCGTGAGCCAGAGCGGGAGCCAGGGTGAGACCCAGTACTTC. Its protein product is CSVSQSGSQGETQYF.